A selection of T cell receptor beta chains follows, all from one sample in a study of tumor-infiltrating lymphocytes in primary liver carcinoma. TCRdb itself ran the multiplex PCR reads through MiXCR, one entry per CDR3 protein. The sample consists of fewer than 350,000 distinct CDR3 sequences, less than 70% of them appearing once. The source material was peripheral blood. The receptors come from a man aged 35 to 55 with primary liver carcinoma and hepatitis B virus infection. The CDR3 runs from the conserved cysteine through the conserved F or W. D genes are given only for firm matches. Clone size, where shown, is once, few, many, or a class for clones that have expanded.

v_call	d_call	clone_size	j_call	cdr3_nt	cdr3_aa
TRBV29-1	NA	NA	TRBJ2-5	TGTAGCGCTCGGGACGGTCCTCGGGAGACCCAGTACTTC	CSARDGPRETQYF
TRBV7-8	NA	NA	TRBJ2-7	TGTGCCAGCAGCTCAACAGCCCAAAGAGGGGAGCAGTACTTC	CASSSTAQRGEQYF
TRBV30	NA	few	TRBJ1-1	TGTGCCTGGACGAAGGACAGCGGTACTGAAGCTTTCTTT	CAWTKDSGTEAFF
TRBV6-4	NA	NA	TRBJ1-1	TGTGCCAGCAGTGAACAGAGAAACACTGAAGCTTTCTTT	CASSEQRNTEAFF
TRBV11-2	TRBD1	NA	TRBJ1-2	TGTCCCAGCAGCTTAGAGGCAGGGGGTAACTATGGCTACACCTTC	CPSSLEAGGNYGYTF
TRBV7-9	NA	NA	TRBJ1-1	TGTACCAGCAGCCCTATTGGGGCCGCTTTCTTT	CTSSPIGAAFF
TRBV11-2	NA	many	TRBJ2-1	TGTGCCAGCAGCTTCTCTAGTATCCTCTCCCATGAGCAGTTCTTC	CASSFSSILSHEQFF
TRBV6-1	NA	many	TRBJ1-6	TGTGCCAGCATTTTCTCAGCAGGGAATTCACCCCTCCACTTT	CASIFSAGNSPLHF
TRBV7-9	NA	few	TRBJ2-3	TGTGCCAGCAGCTTAGCTAGCGCTAACACAGATACGCAGTATTTT	CASSLASANTDTQYF
TRBV14	NA	few	TRBJ2-1	TGTGCCAGCAGTCGAGGACCCCCAGCGGAATCCTACAATGAGCAGTTCTTC	CASSRGPPAESYNEQFF
TRBV6-7	NA	NA	TRBJ2-7	TGTGCCAGCGGCTACTTTCGTGCAGAGAGCTCCTACGAGCAGTACTTC	CASGYFRAESSYEQYF
TRBV11-2	TRBD2	NA	TRBJ2-1	TGTGCCAGCAGCTTAGGGGGGGCTAGCGGGCAAATCTTC	CASSLGGASGQIF
TRBV13	TRBD1	NA	TRBJ1-1	TGTGCCAGCAGCTTAGATCCGACAGGGTGGAACACTGAAGCTTTCTTT	CASSLDPTGWNTEAFF
TRBV11-2	NA	NA	TRBJ2-3	TGTGCCAGCAGCTCTAGCGGGTTCAGGACAGGTACGCAGTGTTTT	CASSSSGFRTGTQCF
TRBV11-2	NA	NA	TRBJ2-7	TGTGCCAGCAGCTTATGGACACCTTCTTCCTACGAGCAGTACTTC	CASSLWTPSSYEQYF
TRBV10-2	NA	many	TRBJ1-2	TGCGCCAGCAGTGAAGAGGGGTGGTATGGCTACACCTTC	CASSEEGWYGYTF
TRBV11-2	NA	many	TRBJ2-7	TGTGCCAGCAGCTTAATCTCATCGGGGCAGTACTTC	CASSLISSGQYF
TRBV5-5	TRBD1	NA	TRBJ1-4	TGTGCCAGCAACCTGGGGACAGGGGGTGAAAAACTGTTTTTT	CASNLGTGGEKLFF
TRBV11-2	NA	NA	TRBJ2-3	TGTGCCAGCAGCTTAAACCGACAAGGGGATCAGCAGTATTTT	CASSLNRQGDQQYF
TRBV5-4	TRBD1	NA	TRBJ2-3	TGTGCCAGCAGTACAGGGGGACATCTTTTATCAGATACGCAGTATTTT	CASSTGGHLLSDTQYF
TRBV10-2	NA	few	TRBJ2-5	TGCGCCAGCAGTTCGGACAGACAAGAGACCCAGTACTTC	CASSSDRQETQYF
TRBV4-1	TRBD2	NA	TRBJ2-7	TGCGCCAGCAGCCAAGCCCGACTAGCGGGGGTTTACGAGCAGTACTTC	CASSQARLAGVYEQYF
TRBV10-3	TRBD2	NA	TRBJ2-6	TGTGCCATCAGTGAGTTTGTTAGCGGGAGCTCTGGGGCCAACGTCCTGATTTTC	CAISEFVSGSSGANVLIF
TRBV11-2	NA	NA	TRBJ2-7	TGTGCCAGCTCACTTGGGGGGACAACCTCCTACGAACAGTACTTC	CASSLGGTTSYEQYF
TRBV5-6	TRBD1	NA	TRBJ2-5	TGTGCCAGCCGCCCCGGGACAGGGGACTTCGAGACCCAGTACTTC	CASRPGTGDFETQYF
TRBV7-8	NA	NA	TRBJ2-1	TGTGCCAGCTGCCATGGAGGGGATTGGTCCTACAATGAGCAGTTCTTC	CASCHGGDWSYNEQFF
TRBV10-2	NA	few	TRBJ1-1	TGCGCCAGCACCTCGGCCAGGGGAATGGAGAACACTGAAGCTTTCTTT	CASTSARGMENTEAFF
TRBV4-3	TRBD2	many	TRBJ2-1	TGCGCCAGCAGCCAAGATGTGGCGGGAGCTTACAATGAGCAGTTCTTC	CASSQDVAGAYNEQFF
TRBV11-2	NA	once	TRBJ2-1	TGTGCCAGCAGATCCTGGGTCGGGAACTACAATGAGCAGTTCTTC	CASRSWVGNYNEQFF
TRBV5-4	TRBD1	few	TRBJ2-3	TGTGCCAGCAGCTTGCGACAGGGCCCCACAGATACGCAGTATTTT	CASSLRQGPTDTQYF
TRBV4-3	TRBD2	NA	TRBJ2-7	TGCAGCAGCCAGCCATACCAAGGGACTAGCGGTACCTACGAGCAGTACTTC	CSSQPYQGTSGTYEQYF
TRBV11-3	NA	NA	TRBJ2-1	TGTGCCAGTAGCTTAGATTCTAAAGAGCAGTTCTTT	CASSLDSKEQFF
TRBV11-2	NA	NA	TRBJ2-7	TGTGCCAGCAGTGAGACAGTGGCCTACGGGCAGTACTTC	CASSETVAYGQYF
TRBV2	TRBD2	NA	TRBJ2-5	TGTGCCAGCAGTGAAGGGACTAGCGGCCGCCAAGAGACCCAGTACTTC	CASSEGTSGRQETQYF
TRBV10-3	TRBD1	many	TRBJ2-7	TGTGCCATCAGTGAGGGGGACAGGGGATTGTATGAGCAGTACTTC	CAISEGDRGLYEQYF
TRBV6-1	NA	NA	TRBJ2-1	TGTGTCAGCAGTGCCGCGTCGTACAATCAGCAGTTCTTC	CVSSAASYNQQFF
TRBV11-2	NA	many	TRBJ2-3	TGTGCCAGCAGCTTAGTCTGGAGCGGGACAGATACGCAGTATTTT	CASSLVWSGTDTQYF
TRBV14	NA	few	TRBJ2-7	TGTGCCAGCAGCCAAGAGAGACCACTGGAGCAGTACTTC	CASSQERPLEQYF
TRBV10-3	NA	NA	TRBJ2-3	TGTGCCATCAGTGAGCGCGGGAAGGGCACAAATACGCAGTACTTT	CAISERGKGTNTQYF
TRBV5-4	NA	NA	TRBJ2-1	TGTGCCAGCAGCTTGAAAAGCCGTAACAATGAGCATTTCTTC	CASSLKSRNNEHFF
TRBV7-8	TRBD2	NA	TRBJ2-2	TGTGCCAGCAGCTCGGGACCAGCGGGAGGTGGTGCCACCGGGGAGCTGTTTTTT	CASSSGPAGGGATGELFF
TRBV6-1	NA	many	TRBJ2-5	TGTGCCAGCAGTGAATTTGTCGGGGCAGAGGGGACCCAGTACTTC	CASSEFVGAEGTQYF